The following is a TCR beta chain sequence with its context. These data are taken from a study of shared clonotypes between healthy human individuals. Germline V gene sequence: CDR1 MDHEN, CDR2 SYDVKM. Trimming cost V 5 bases and J 5 bases; bases outside gene matches: 5. The CDR3 extends over 14 amino acids. Sequenced by immunoSEQ multiplex PCR; TCRdb stores in-frame clones only, minus some. The sample holds 2 million to 2.5 million clones, roughly 93% seen once. Sample: naive CD4+ T cells from PBMCs. Described subset: CD45RA+ positively selected. This chain links TRBV28 with TRBJ2-2; 7 bases match TRBD2. The source of this sequence is a man between 18 and 35 years old in good health. Some clones in this sample may be carry-over from other donors' samples. The CDR3 loop is CASSGGSGTGELFF. The CDR3 nucleotides read TGTGCCAGCAGTGGCGGGAGTGGTACCGGGGAGCTGTTTTTT. The whole variable domain, remainder taken from reference TRBV28 and TRBJ2-2, is DVKVTQSSRYLVKRTGEKVFLECVQDMDHENMFWYRQDPGLGLRLIYFSYDVKMKEKGDIPEGYSVSREKKERFSLILESASTNQTSMYLCASSGGSGTGELFFGEGSRLTVL.